This T cell receptor beta chain was captured by sequencing in a study of cytomegalovirus exposure and HLA in healthy donors (dated by TCRdb to the late 2010s). About the investigation overall: According to an earlier analysis of 587 of the donors, about 170 million T cells yielded 117 million unique TCR beta sequences and roughly 280 Gb of sequence data. Donor age, sex, ethnicity and CMV serostatus were compiled alongside the repertoire data. The aim of the study was to test whether cataloging public T cell receptors could identify signatures of past pathogen exposure. A later genetic analysis took genome-wide SNP genotypes for about 55% of the roughly 670 donors and used that subset as a discovery cohort. The later analysis used no new phenotypic data to find candidate immune exposures, relying instead on TCR beta sequences and their occurrence across donors. Roughly 5 DR-DQ haplotypes were handled as single units for association and clustering because linkage in the cohort was strong. An early release that covered around 590 HLA-typed donors contained approximately 300 gigabases of sequencing data and tens of millions of unique TCR sequences. Typing coverage varied by locus: about 620-640 donors for A, B, C, DRB1 and DQB1; 522 for DQA1; about 590 for DPA1; some 470 for DPB1. High-throughput TCR immunosequencing, statistical association of individual TCRs with disease status, and machine learning were combined to predict cytomegalovirus infection status. Among the approximately 400 genotyped donors, approximately 82% belonged to the genetic ancestry cluster associated with self-reported Caucasian donors. The T cell repertoires of under 700 subjects were profiled by immunosequencing and related to cytomegalovirus serostatus. Among under 450 genotyped donors of the cohort, an average of around 240,000 unique TCR beta nucleotide sequences were sequenced per donor, around 20% of them non-productive. To study patterns of TCR occurrence, a later analysis re-analyzed previously published TCR beta repertoires from several hundred donors and added high-resolution HLA genotyping. HLA typing included class I and class II loci at four-digit resolution. A separate validation cohort of over 95 different subjects was used in addition to the 666-subject first cohort. All discovery cohort repertoires had been generated using a single sequencing platform. In an earlier analysis of 500 to 650 of the donors, high-throughput TCR beta sequencing was used to judge whether each TCR beta V gene segment behaved as functional or pseudogenic.

The cohort consisted of 600 to 750 healthy bone marrow donors. At the time of sampling, every cohort member was nominally healthy, though immune exposures that went unrecorded were likely present. The donor was CMV seropositive and was included in the group of approximately 310 seropositive cohort members. Every donor gave a peripheral blood sample, and the peripheral blood mononuclear cells from that sample were used for TCR beta sequencing. The Qiagen DNeasy Blood Extraction Kit was used to extract genomic DNA from the blood cell samples. Beyond this particular receptor, the publication reports: Presence/absence analyses assumed roughly uniform sequencing depth across donors, an assumption that may not hold. A further reported finding was that TCR beta sequences accurately predicted the HLA-A and HLA-B alleles for most subjects in the first cohort. A few of the identified cytomegalovirus-associated TCR beta chains were confirmed in vitro to be specific for cytomegalovirus antigens. In an earlier analysis of approximately 590 of the donors, most TCR beta V segments were observed in productive rearrangements about 87% or about 30% of the time, broadly matching IMGT annotations. According to a later analysis, TCR association rates differed among HLA loci, with DRB1 alleles showing the most associated TCRs and HLA-C alleles showing the fewest. The only immune exposure information available for the cohort was CMV serostatus. A later genetic analysis reported fewer N-insertions in productive TCRs among donors in an Asian-associated ancestry cluster than the roughly 700-donor mean. A later analysis associated around 16,000 TCR beta sequences with specific HLA alleles at a false discovery rate of 0.05. In a later analysis, HLA-associated TCR beta chains showed more clonal expansion and lower generation probabilities than non-associated chains that were equally common. When HLA alleles, especially DR and DQ, strongly co-occurred, attributing TCR associations to individual alleles was difficult. In a later analysis, most CMV-associated TCR beta chains were found to appear HLA-restricted, with HLA associations seemingly driven largely by CMV exposure. This cohort had only TCR beta chains sequenced, and the lack of alpha or paired-chain data limited which features could be detected. Over 15 rarely observed V segments, including chromosome 9 orphons, were excluded from the earlier analysis of several hundred of the donors because counts were too low. The authors suggested that the approach could potentially be extended to other disease states and immunological phenotypes. Across donors, most TCR sequences were observed very rarely, whereas some public TCRs were present in many individuals. Correlated functional status among segregating V segments might reflect linkage disequilibrium, but an unknown experimental factor could not be ruled out. The 87-base-pair reads could not distinguish some IMGT-functional V segments, including TRBV6-2 and TRBV6-3, so those segments were excluded. In the study, around 150 TCR beta chains were listed as associated with cytomegalovirus. A later genetic analysis associated a missense DCLRE1C variant with V-gene and J-gene trimming of TCR beta chains, and an independent cohort replicated the association. Cytomegalovirus status was reported to be diagnosed by the classifier with high specificity and sensitivity in both the original and validation cohorts. The sequencing pipeline was judged likely to have produced a cluster of highly shared sequence variants as a technical artifact. Several of the top co-occurrence clusters appeared to be linked to parvovirus B19, influenza, CMV and Epstein-Barr virus, according to a later analysis. Because some donors lacked HLA typing at each locus, the association tests relied only on the typed subset.

The method was the immunoSEQ multiplex PCR assay. A mixture of 60 forward primers for TCR Vbeta segments and 13 reverse primers for TCR Jbeta segments was used in the multiplex PCR. Amplification of the CDR3 region of rearranged TCR beta genes was performed with a multiplex PCR assay on genomic DNA. On the Illumina HiSeq System, the amplified TCR beta libraries were sequenced as 87-base-pair reads. On the study's bioinformatics: A later analysis tallied roughly 78 million unique TCR beta chains across the 650 to 750 repertoires, and some 12 million of those chains were shared by two or more donors. A nearest-neighbor algorithm error-corrected the raw reads and collapsed the reads into unique sequences, merging closely related sequences to remove PCR and sequencing errors. Alignment of CDR3 sequences to IMGT reference sequences was used to assign V, D and J gene segments. For a sequence to be retained, a match of at least six nucleotides to both a V gene segment and a J gene segment was required. A rearrangement was called productive if the CDR3 had no stop codons and remained in frame with V and J, and every other rearrangement was called non-productive. Following IMGT convention, CDR3 was defined as the stretch from the second conserved V-encoded cysteine up to the conserved J-encoded phenylalanine. The earlier analysis of about 530 of the donors excluded any sequence lacking an unambiguous match to a single V gene segment. In an earlier analysis of several hundred of the donors, V segments were called functional above 56.7% productive rearrangements and were called segregating when the between-donor standard deviation exceeded 5%. A statistical classification framework was built for diagnosing cytomegalovirus status from the catalog of TCR beta chain sequences. A later analysis assigned V and J genes by comparing TCR nucleotide sequences with IMGT/GENE-DB human TR gene sequences. Using the TCRdist pipeline, a later analysis assigned CDR3 sequences along with most-parsimonious VDJ recombination scenarios. In a later analysis, every TCR beta chain was defined by the combination of its CDR3 amino acid sequence and its V-gene family, and reads without a unique V-gene family were dropped. As a way to deal with suspected cross-contamination and a sequencing artifact, a later analysis dropped 450 to 600 nucleotide sequences that were highly shared and had low generation probability. A later analysis calculated a clonal expansion index for each public chain from normalized within-repertoire ranks of inferred template counts. In a later analysis, generation probabilities were computed with a VDJ recombination model fitted to out-of-frame rearrangements, and the resulting probabilities were checked against IGoR. In a later analysis, TCR-TCR, TCR-HLA and TCR-CMV co-occurrence was scored with hypergeometric tests, and a repertoire-size bias correction was applied to TCR pairs. In a later analysis, false discovery rates were estimated by permuting HLA or CMV assignments 20 times. In a later analysis, co-occurring TCRs were grouped with DBSCAN, and TCRdist sequence similarity was added when clustering was performed within HLA-allele-positive subsets. Repertoires with fewer than 30,000 or more than 120,000 public chains were left out of co-occurrence clustering, as were four to six repertoires with anomalous nucleotide sharing. The immuneACCESS repertoire file appears here via TCRdb, limited to in-frame rearrangements. These files lack a portion of the clones; in checked studies, under half of the deficit traces to unresolved V genes, and the cause of the others is not known. Clone size and the V and J calls come from that table; the DNA yielded D and trimming. The sample table lists approximately 110,000 clones, 12% of them with a count of one. Roughly 16% of the sample comes from the top ten.

Notes on this clone: What antigen it recognizes has not been identified. The sample holds no much larger clone one base away, and base qualities are not on file.

CDR1 is given as SGHRS and CDR2 as YFSETQ, both from the germline V gene. At the junction V is shortened by 7 bases and J by 1 base, with 11 bases in between. There are 13 amino acids in the CDR3, from cysteine to phenylalanine inclusive. Here the CDR3 DNA is all that survives: 39 bases in frame from base 1. The sample comprised PBMCs. The chain joins TRBV5-1 to TRBJ1-1; the D gene remains uncertain. This TCR derives from a middle-aged man in good health and CMV-seropositive. The nucleotides are TGCGCCAGCGGCCAGGCAGAGAACACTGAAGCTTTCTTT. Its translation reads: CASGQAENTEAFF. Extended through the reference TRBV5-1 and TRBJ1-1 proteins, this CDR3 yields the full variable domain: KAGVTQTPRYLIKTRGQQVTLSCSPISGHRSVSWYQQTPGQGLQFLFEYFSETQRNKGNFPGRFSGRQFSNSRSEMNVSTLELGDSALYLCASGQAENTEAFFGQGTRLTVV.